This is a list of T cell receptor beta chains from one sample in a study of T cells in Graves' hyperthyroidism and ophthalmopathy. A single record per CDR3 protein comes from TCRdb applying MiXCR to the multiplex PCR reads. The data hold approximately 600,000 distinct CDR3 sequences, with under 15% observed a single time. The sample comprised blood. These receptors originate from a woman between 35 and 50 years old with Graves' ophthalmopathy. The CDR3 runs from the conserved cysteine through the conserved F or W. A D gene is named only where the DNA matches it firmly. Part of the rows lack a size; the others show once, few, many or a class for expanded clones.

j_call | clone_size | d_call | v_call | cdr3_nt | cdr3_aa
TRBJ2-7 | many | TRBD2 | TRBV19 | TGTGCCAGTAGTATCGGTGGGACTAGCCTGGGCGAGCAGTACTTC | CASSIGGTSLGEQYF
TRBJ2-2 | NA | TRBD2 | TRBV5-4 | TGTGCCAGCAGCTTGCTGAACCCGGGACTAGCGGGAATGGGCACCGGGGAGCTGTTTTTT | CASSLLNPGLAGMGTGELFF
TRBJ2-5 | NA | TRBD2 | TRBV28 | TGTGCCACCGGACTAGCGGGAGTAGGGGAGACCCAGTACTTC | CATGLAGVGETQYF
TRBJ1-1 | few | NA | TRBV11-1 | TGTGCCAGCAGGAATACGGACAGCCCTTACACTGAAGCTTTCTTT | CASRNTDSPYTEAFF
TRBJ1-2 | NA | TRBD1 | TRBV28 | TGTGCCAGCAAACAGGACAGGGGGGATTCCTATGGCTACACCTTC | CASKQDRGDSYGYTF
TRBJ1-1 | many | NA | TRBV7-6 | TGTGCCAGCAGCCCAGGGATGGGCACTGAAGCTTTCTTT | CASSPGMGTEAFF
TRBJ2-7 | many | TRBD2 | TRBV9 | TGTGCCAGCAGCGAAAGGACTAGCGGGAGCTTC | CASSERTSGSF
TRBJ1-1 | NA | TRBD1 | TRBV6-5 | TGTGCCAGCAGTTACTCGGCAGGGGGTTTCACTGAAGCTTTCTTT | CASSYSAGGFTEAFF
TRBJ2-4 | NA | NA | TRBV18 | TGTGCCAGCTCACTCTGGGAGGCAGGGGGAGCCAAAAACATTCAGTACTTC | CASSLWEAGGAKNIQYF
TRBJ2-7 | NA | NA | TRBV20-1 | TGCAGTGCTAGAGATAGCGGGACAGGGTTTTCCGAGCAGTACTTC | CSARDSGTGFSEQYF
TRBJ2-2 | many | TRBD1 | TRBV29-1 | TGCAGCGTTGACAGGGGGCGGACCGGGGAGCTGTTTTTT | CSVDRGRTGELFF
TRBJ2-7 | many | NA | TRBV12-3/TRBV12-4 | TGTGCCAGCAGTTCCGCAACAGACGAGCAGTACTTC | CASSSATDEQYF
TRBJ2-5 | many | NA | TRBV20-1 | TGCAGTGCTTCTCGAGCATTCGGTCAAGAGACCCAGTACTTC | CSASRAFGQETQYF
TRBJ2-7 | NA | TRBD1 | TRBV10-3 | TGTGCCATCAGTCAGGGGGCCGACGAGCAGTACTTC | CAISQGADEQYF
TRBJ2-7 | many | NA | TRBV19 | TGTGCCAGTAGTTCCAACCTCTACGAGCAGTACTTC | CASSSNLYEQYF
TRBJ2-7 | NA | NA | TRBV28 | TGTGCCAGCAGCAATACAGGGTTCCACGAGCAGTACTTC | CASSNTGFHEQYF
TRBJ2-2 | many | TRBD1 | TRBV12-3/TRBV12-4 | TGTGCCAGCAGTTCGGGACAGGGATACACCGGGGAGCTGTTTTTT | CASSSGQGYTGELFF
TRBJ2-7 | many | NA | TRBV6-5 | TGTGCCAGCAGTTACACGGGACCCGCCTACGAGCAGTACTTC | CASSYTGPAYEQYF
TRBJ2-5 | many | NA | TRBV6-5 | TGTGCCAGCAGGCCTCGGCTCCAAGAGACCCAGTACTTC | CASRPRLQETQYF
TRBJ2-2 | NA | NA | TRBV11-2 | TGTGCCAGCAGCCGTCGCGGAGGGGGGGCGCACACCGGGGAGCTGTTTTTT | CASSRRGGGAHTGELFF
TRBJ2-7 | NA | TRBD1 | TRBV4-2 | TGTGCCAGCAGCCAAGAGGGACAGGGAGTCTACGAGCAGTACTTC | CASSQEGQGVYEQYF
TRBJ2-2 | NA | TRBD2 | TRBV6-2/TRBV6-3 | TGTGCCAGCAGCTCGAGACCGGGACTAGCGCCTCCGAACACCGGGGAGCTGTTTTTT | CASSSRPGLAPPNTGELFF
TRBJ2-3 | NA | NA | TRBV6-2/TRBV6-3 | TGTGCCAGCAGTATCAATCCTAGCGACAGCACAGATACGCAGTATTTT | CASSINPSDSTDTQYF
TRBJ2-2 | many | NA | TRBV12-5 | TGTGCTAGTGGTTTGACCCCGACCACCGGGGAGCTGTTTTTT | CASGLTPTTGELFF
TRBJ2-2 | NA | TRBD2 | TRBV11-2 | TGTGCCAGCACCGGGACTAGCGGGAGATGGAACACCGGGGAGCTGTTTTTT | CASTGTSGRWNTGELFF
TRBJ1-1 | many | TRBD1 | TRBV6-1 | TGTGCCAGCAACAGGGGCGGTGGGGCTGAAGCTTTCTTT | CASNRGGGAEAFF